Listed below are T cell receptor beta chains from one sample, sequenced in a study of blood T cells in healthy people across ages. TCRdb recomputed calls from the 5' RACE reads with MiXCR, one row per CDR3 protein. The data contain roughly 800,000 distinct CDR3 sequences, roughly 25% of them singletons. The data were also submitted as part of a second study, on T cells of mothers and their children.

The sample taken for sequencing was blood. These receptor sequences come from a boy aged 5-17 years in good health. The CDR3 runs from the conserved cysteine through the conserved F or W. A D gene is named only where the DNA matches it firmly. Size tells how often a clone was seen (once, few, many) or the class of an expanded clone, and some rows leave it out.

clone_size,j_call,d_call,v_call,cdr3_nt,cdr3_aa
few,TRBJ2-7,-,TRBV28,TGTGCCAGCAGTTTAGGGGGGGCAGGTTTAGGGCAGTACTTC,CASSLGGAGLGQYF
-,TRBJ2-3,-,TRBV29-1,TGCAGCGTTTTTGGACAGTCCCTCGCAGATACGCAGTATTTT,CSVFGQSLADTQYF
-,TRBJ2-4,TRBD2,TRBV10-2,TGCGCCAGCAGTGATAGCGGGGGAGAAAACATTCAGTACTTC,CASSDSGGENIQYF
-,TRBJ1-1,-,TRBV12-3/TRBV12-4,TGTGCCAGTAGTAGATCCGGGTACGGGGGGAGCACTGAAGCTTTCTTT,CASSRSGYGGSTEAFF
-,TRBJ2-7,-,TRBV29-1,TGCAGCGTTCAGGGACCCCTGAGCTCCTACGAGCAGTACTTC,CSVQGPLSSYEQYF
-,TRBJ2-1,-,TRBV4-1,TGCGCCAGCAGCCAAGTCCCCCTCTCGAGGGGGTCCTACAATGAGCAGTTCTTC,CASSQVPLSRGSYNEQFF
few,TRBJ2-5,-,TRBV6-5,TGTGCCAGCACGAGGACTAACCAAGAGACCCAGTACTTC,CASTRTNQETQYF
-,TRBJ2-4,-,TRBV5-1,TGCGCCAGCAGCTATGAGGGTGCCAAAAACATTCAGTACTTC,CASSYEGAKNIQYF
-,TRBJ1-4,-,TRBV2,TGTGCCTCCCGGGACGAGGGGTCGGAAAAACTGTTTTTT,CASRDEGSEKLFF
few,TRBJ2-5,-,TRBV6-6,TGTGCCAGCAGACACCCGGGGGTCGAGGAGACCCAGTACTTC,CASRHPGVEETQYF
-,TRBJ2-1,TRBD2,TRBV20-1,TGCAGTGTTAAGCGGGGATCCTCCTACAATGAGCAGTTCTTC,CSVKRGSSYNEQFF
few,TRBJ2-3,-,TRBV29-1,TGCAGCGTTGACAGCGGCGGGGCAGATACGCAGTATTTT,CSVDSGGADTQYF
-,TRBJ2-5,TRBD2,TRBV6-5,TGTGCCAGCAGTTACGGGCCTAGCGGGGGGACACAAGAGACCCAGTACTTC,CASSYGPSGGTQETQYF
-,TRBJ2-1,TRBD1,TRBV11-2,TGTGCCAGCAGCTGGGGACAGTCCGCGGGCAATGAGCAGTTCTTC,CASSWGQSAGNEQFF
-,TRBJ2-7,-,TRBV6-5,TGTGCCAGCAGTTACGGGGACCGTGCCCGCTACGAGCAGTACTTC,CASSYGDRARYEQYF
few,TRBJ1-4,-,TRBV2,TGTGCCAGCAGTCCACCCCGGACAGCAACTAATGAAAAACTGTTTTTT,CASSPPRTATNEKLFF
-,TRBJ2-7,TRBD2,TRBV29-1,TGCAGCGTTGCAGCGGGGTCGGCCTACGAGCAGTACTTC,CSVAAGSAYEQYF
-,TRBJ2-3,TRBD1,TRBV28,TGTGCCAGCAGGCCCCGGGACAGGAGGCTATATACGCAGTATTTT,CASRPRDRRLYTQYF
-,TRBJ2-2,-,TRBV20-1,TGCAGTGCCGCCCAAGGGGGCGGGGAGCTGTTTTTT,CSAAQGGGELFF
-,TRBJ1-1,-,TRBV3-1,TGTGCCAGCAGCACGACACCTTCGCCGAAAGCTTTCTTT,CASSTTPSPKAFF
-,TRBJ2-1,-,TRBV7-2,TGTGCCAGCAGCCTTTGGGAACCTTCCTCCTACAATGAGCAGTTCTTC,CASSLWEPSSYNEQFF
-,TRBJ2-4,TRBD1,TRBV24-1,TGTGCCACCAGTGACTCCGGGACAGGGGGGTCTTTAGCCAAAAACATTCAGTACTTC,CATSDSGTGGSLAKNIQYF
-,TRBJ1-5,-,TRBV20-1,TGCAGTGCTAGTCATTCCCGAGCAGGCGGGGTCAATCAGCCCCAGCATTTT,CSASHSRAGGVNQPQHF
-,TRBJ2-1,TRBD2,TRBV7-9,TGTGCCAGCAGCTGGAATAGCGGGTTCTCCTACAATGAGCAGTTCTTC,CASSWNSGFSYNEQFF
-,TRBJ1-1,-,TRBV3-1,TGTGCCAGCAGCCAATCGGCAGCACTTGAAGCTTTCTTT,CASSQSAALEAFF
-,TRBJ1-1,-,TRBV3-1,TGTGCCAGCAGCCAAAGAGGGGCCCAAATGGGTGAAGCTTTCTTT,CASSQRGAQMGEAFF
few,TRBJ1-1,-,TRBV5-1,TGCGCCAGCAGCCCGGGTGGCGCGGCTGGAAAGGCTTTCTTT,CASSPGGAAGKAFF